Shown below are 17 T cell receptor beta chains from a single sample sequenced in a study of post-analysis software for immune sequencing data. The study, taken as a whole, reports: Five TRBV segments, TRBV5-6, TRBV5-1 and TRBV20-1 among them, were found more frequent in patients than controls.

Each TCR beta cDNA library carried unique molecular identifiers. MiXCR, applied by TCRdb to the PCR reads, yields one record per CDR3 protein. The sample carries about 200,000 distinct CDR3 sequences, around 29% recorded once. What these receptors recognize is not known. The sequencing input was blood. The receptors stem from a girl under 18 with multiple sclerosis.

The rearrangement joins TRBV5-1 to TRBJ1-1; possibly TRBD1 for D (5 bases). This CDR3 comprises 14 residues. V lost 6 bases to trimming and J lost 0 bases, with 12 bases between them. Per the germline V gene, CDR1 is SGHRS and CDR2 is YFSETQ. CDR3: CASKSEGVNTEAFF. For the CDR3, the DNA is TGCGCCAGCAAATCGGAAGGGGTGAACACTGAAGCTTTCTTT.

For this clonotype: This may be a read error: a much more frequent sequence differs by one nucleotide. The gene calls are TRBV20-1 and TRBJ2-7; tentatively, D is TRBD2 (6 bases). The length of the CDR3 is 15 residues. Trimming removed 2 bases from V and 0 bases from J, with 14 bases in between. Germline-derived CDR1 and CDR2 are DFQATT and SNEGSKA (reference sequence). CDR3 in DNA: TGCAGTGCTAGACGCGCGGGGTTGGGCTCCTACGAGCAGTACTTC. It codes for CSARRAGLGSYEQYF.

As for this clonotype: Just one base apart from a much larger clone, this may be a read error. The chain recombines TRBV4-1 with TRBJ2-1; TRBD2 aligns across 8 bases. Germline CDR1 and CDR2: MGHRA and YSYEKL. V trimming: 7 bases; J trimming: 5 bases; junction bases outside the gene matches: 13. The CDR3 runs to 16 residues. In DNA form, the CDR3 reads TGCGCCAGCACCCTAAGGGGAGCGGGAGTGGACAATGAGCAGTTCTTC. Its translation is CASTLRGAGVDNEQFF.

The chain joins TRBV7-4 to TRBJ1-5, with D hard to call. The CDR3 runs 12 residues. V was shortened by 5 bases and J by 8 bases, with 10 bases between the two germline ends. Germline-derived CDR1 and CDR2 are SGHVT and SQSDAQ. The CDR3 nucleotides read TGTGCCAGCAGCATAGGGCGGGAGCCCCAGCATTTT. Amino acid sequence: CASSIGREPQHF. Full variable domain (remainder filled in from reference TRBV7-4 and TRBJ1-5): GAGVSQSPRYKVAKRGRDVALRCDSISGHVTLYWYRQTLGQGSEVLTYSQSDAQRDKSGRPSGRFSAERPERSVSTLKIQRTEQGDSAVYLCASSIGREPQHFGDGTRLSIL.

This chain connects TRBV5-1 to TRBJ1-4; D is perhaps TRBD1 (6 bases). CDR1 and CDR2 from the germline V gene are SGHRS and YFSETQ. Trimming took 3 bases from V and 0 from J, leaving 9 bases between them. This CDR3 spans 15 amino acids. CDR3 region: CASSSGQTTNEKLFF. The DNA of the CDR3 is TGCGCCAGCAGCTCCGGACAGACAACTAATGAAAAACTGTTTTTT.

This clonotype was found a few times. The rearrangement links TRBV5-1 to TRBJ2-5; TRBD2 might be the D (6 bases). There are 13 residues in the CDR3. Trimming stripped 4 bases from V and 5 bases from J, with 12 bases between. CDR1 and CDR2 (germline): SGHRS, YFSETQ. This CDR3 is CASSRDWPETQYF. In DNA form, the CDR3 reads TGCGCCAGCAGCCGGGACTGGCCGGAGACCCAGTACTTC.

The sample holds many counts of this clonotype. Written as DNA, the CDR3 is TGCGCCAGCAGCGAGGGTCCGCCTGGGGCCAACGTCCTGACTTTC. This encodes CASSEGPPGANVLTF. The V and J genes are TRBV5-1 and TRBJ2-6, with D perhaps matching TRBD2 (5 bases). This CDR3 is built from 15 residues. V was trimmed by 4 bases and J by 2 bases, leaving 10 bases between them. The V gene's germline CDR1 is SGHRS and CDR2 YFSETQ.

This clonotype has a single count. This may be a read error, as it is one base from a much larger clone. The chain couples TRBV7-9 to TRBJ1-2, with TRBD1 identical over 7 bases. The CDR3 contains 13 residues. Per the germline V gene, CDR1 is SEHNR and CDR2 is FQNEAQ (reference sequence). For the CDR3, the DNA is TGTGCCAGCAGCCCCGGACAGGTGCAGGGCTACATCTTC. This translates into CASSPGQVQGYIF.

Only one count was recorded for this clonotype. This chain joins TRBV2 and TRBJ2-7; 8 bases fit TRBD1. Germline-derived CDR1 and CDR2 are SNHLY and FYNNEI. CDR3 length equals 13 residues. J gave up 5 bases and V 6 bases, and 6 bases lay outside the gene matches. The CDR3 sequence is CASRRTGYNEQYF. The CDR3 nucleotides read TGTGCCAGCAGAAGGACAGGGTACAACGAGCAGTACTTC.

On this clonotype itself: Germline and junction disagree at one end, which may indicate a read error. V and J are TRBV2 and TRBJ1-1; tentative D call: TRBD1 (5 bases). There are 14 residues in the CDR3. Per germline, CDR1 SNHLY and CDR2 FYNNEI. The CDR3 reads CASSAGGLNTEAFF. The CDR3 DNA reads TGCGCCAGCAGTGCGGGGGGATTGAACACTGAAGCTTTCTTT.

This clonotype was observed a few times. V usage is TRBV7-9 and J usage is TRBJ2-2; weak D call: TRBD1 (7 bases). The CDR3 covers 15 residues. V was trimmed by 2 bases and J by 7 bases, leaving 14 bases between them. Germline assignment: CDR1 SEHNR and CDR2 FQNEAQ (reference sequence). The CDR3 sequence: CASSLRQGGVGELFF. CDR3 sequence (DNA): TGTGCCAGCAGCTTACGACAGGGAGGAGTCGGGGAGCTGTTTTTT.

With regard to this clonotype: One junction end disagrees with the germline gene, perhaps due to a read error. V gene TRBV24-1 combines with J gene TRBJ2-3; D is perhaps TRBD2 (5 bases). CDR1 is KGHDR and CDR2 is SFDVKD in the germline V gene. CDR3 length: 17 residues. The CDR3 spells CATSDFLGDYSTDTQYF. For the CDR3, the DNA is TGTGCCACCAGCGATTTCCTCGGGGATTACAGCACAGATACGCAGTATTTT.

This clonotype came up many times. The gene calls are TRBV15 and TRBJ2-5; D is undetermined. The CDR3 sequence is 13 residues long. Germline V CDR1 and CDR2: LNHNV, YYDKDF (reference sequence). Trimming stripped 2 bases from V and 1 base from J, with 5 bases between. CDR3 in DNA: TGTGCCACCAGCAGACAGTTCCAAGAGACCCAGTACTTC. Its protein product is CATSRQFQETQYF. Using reference TRBV15 and TRBJ2-5 for the parts outside the CDR3, the full variable domain is DAMVIQNPRYQVTQFGKPVTLSCSQTLNHNVMYWYQQKSSQAPKLLFHYYDKDFNNEADTPDNFQSRRPNTSFCFLDIRSPGLGDTAMYLCATSRQFQETQYFGPGTRLLVL.

In its sample, this clonotype was seen many times. The chain uses TRBV4-2 and TRBJ2-7, with D perhaps assigned TRBD1 or TRBD2 (5 bases each). This CDR3 has 16 amino acids. Trimming removed 4 bases from V and 3 bases from J, with 19 bases in between. From germline, CDR1 is LGHNA and CDR2 YNFKEQ. DNA for the CDR3: TGTGCCAGCAGCCCGGTAACTGGGACCGACGGCTACGAGCAGTACTTC. It specifies CASSPVTGTDGYEQYF.

This clonotype was seen many times. The CDR3 nucleotides are TGCAGCGTGGCACAGGGGGGGGGGACGCAGTATTTT. This gives the protein CSVAQGGGTQYF. The V call is TRBV29-1, the J call TRBJ2-3; D is possibly TRBD1 (8 bases). Germline V gene sequence: CDR1 SQVTM, CDR2 ANQGSEA. The CDR3 loop spans 12 amino acids. Trimming removed 6 bases at V and 9 bases at J, with 16 bases between.

This chain connects TRBV12-3 or TRBV12-4 to TRBJ2-3; 12 bases match TRBD2. The J segment lost 1 base and the V segment lost 3 bases, leaving 8 bases of the junction unmatched. This CDR3 is 18 amino acids long. CDR3 bases: TGTGCCAGCAGTTTTCTAGCGGGGGGGCGTGTGGGCACAGATACGCAGTATTTT. As protein: CASSFLAGGRVGTDTQYF.

This chain uses TRBV5-1 with TRBJ2-4; D is ambiguous. The J call may be faulty, since TRBJ2-7 better matches the DNA end. This CDR3 is built from 12 residues. Germline-derived CDR1 and CDR2 are SGHRS and YFSETQ. The CDR3 region has the DNA TGCGCCAGCAGCTCCGGATGGTACGAGCAGTACTTC. Translating gives CASSSGWYEQYF.